The next 8 T cell receptor beta chains were all read from a single sample in a study of blood T cell repertoires in COVID-19. The data were produced by immunoSEQ multiplex PCR, yet TCRdb's version contains in-frame clones alone and is incomplete. The sample includes tens of thousands of clones, roughly nine tenths seen only once; the top ten take around 1.6%. Sequencing input: peripheral blood. These receptors all stem from a man in his sixties with acute or convalescent COVID-19.

The chain recombines TRBV5-1 with TRBJ2-4; TRBD1 matches 9 bases. CDR1 is SGHRS and CDR2 is YFSETQ in the germline V gene. The CDR3 is made up of 15 amino acids. V gave up 1 base and J gave up 6 bases; unmatched junction bases: 5. The CDR3 nucleotides are TGCGCCAGCAGCTTGAGTCTGGGACAGGGAAACATTCAGTACTTC. This codes for CASSLSLGQGNIQYF.

The gene calls are TRBV5-1 and TRBJ2-5, with D perhaps TRBD1 (6 bases). This CDR3 has 15 residues. The germline V gene encodes CDR1 SGHRS and CDR2 YFSETQ. V was cut by 4 bases and J by 4 bases, with 17 bases left in between. The CDR3, as DNA: TGCGCCAGCAGCCCCAGACAGGTATCCGGAGAGACCCAGTACTTC. Translation: CASSPRQVSGETQYF. The full variable domain, its missing parts supplied by reference TRBV5-1 and TRBJ2-5, is KAGVTQTPRYLIKTRGQQVTLSCSPISGHRSVSWYQQTPGQGLQFLFEYFSETQRNKGNFPGRFSGRQFSNSRSEMNVSTLELGDSALYLCASSPRQVSGETQYFGPGTRLLVL.

The chain links TRBV7-2 to TRBJ1-1, with 7 bases that match TRBD1. From germline, CDR1 is SGHTA and CDR2 FQGNSA. There are 15 residues in the CDR3. The V and J ends lost 2 bases and 7 bases, in that order; junction bases with no gene match: 10. The CDR3 region is CASSLFPDREVEAFF. CDR3 bases: TGTGCCAGCAGCTTATTTCCCGACAGGGAGGTTGAAGCTTTCTTT.

The chain is built from TRBV2 and TRBJ1-1; D remains unclear. V dropped 1 base and J dropped 1 base, with 10 bases sitting between them. CDR3 size: 15 residues. The germline CDR1 and CDR2 sequences are SNHLY and FYNNEI. CDR3 nucleotides: TGTGCCAGCAGTGAAGAGGCACAGTGGAACACTGAAGCTTTCTTT. It is translated as CASSEEAQWNTEAFF. Using reference TRBV2 and TRBJ1-1 for the parts outside the CDR3, the full variable domain is EPEVTQTPSHQVTQMGQEVILRCVPISNHLYFYWYRQILGQKVEFLVSFYNNEISEKSEIFDDQFSVERPDGSNFTLKIRSTKLEDSAMYFCASSEEAQWNTEAFFGQGTRLTVV.

This clone was observed once. The chain uses TRBV2 and TRBJ2-7, with D perhaps matching TRBD1 (5 bases). The CDR3 runs 15 residues. The V gene lost 3 bases and the J gene lost 5 bases, with 17 bases spanning the gap. CDR1 and CDR2 (germline): SNHLY, FYNNEI. In nucleotides, the CDR3 is TGTGCCAGCAGTGAGGGCAGGGCAAGATTGGACGAGCAGTACTTC. Protein product: CASSEGRARLDEQYF.

This clone was seen a single time. The rearrangement uses TRBV6-5 and TRBJ1-2; D ambiguous. The V gene's germline CDR1 is MNHEY and CDR2 SVGAGI. This CDR3 spans 15 amino acids. Deletions cut 1 base from V and 0 bases from J, with 9 bases between. Here the CDR3 reads CASSYYRGANYGYTF. In DNA form, the CDR3 reads TGTGCCAGCAGTTACTACCGGGGTGCTAACTATGGCTACACCTTC.

This chain uses TRBV7-2 with TRBJ2-7, with a weak D call TRBD2 (5 bases). This CDR3 has 13 amino acids. The V end lost 5 bases, the J end lost 0 bases, and 8 bases lay between the germline ends. Germline-derived CDR1 and CDR2 are SGHTA and FQGNSA. The CDR3 DNA reads as TGTGCCAGCAGCCCCGCGGGCTCCTACGAGCAGTACTTC. It specifies CASSPAGSYEQYF.

This sequence joins TRBV18 and TRBJ2-7; 7 nucleotides line up with TRBD1. The CDR3 extends over 15 amino acids. The V segment lost 3 bases and the J segment 2 bases; nucleotides outside the gene matches: 7. The V gene's germline CDR1 is KGHSH and CDR2 LQKENI. The CDR3, as DNA: TGTGCCAGCTCACCGCCGACAGGGAACACCTACGAGCAGTACTTC. Its translation: CASSPPTGNTYEQYF. Using reference TRBV18 and TRBJ2-7 for the parts outside the CDR3, the full variable domain is NAGVMQNPRHLVRRRGQEARLRCSPMKGHSHVYWYRQLPEEGLKFMVYLQKENIIDESGMPKERFSAEFPKEGPSILRIQQVVRGDSAAYFCASSPPTGNTYEQYFGPGTRLTVT.